This TCR beta chain was obtained from a study of cytomegalovirus exposure and HLA in healthy donors. CDR1 and CDR2 from the germline V gene are SNHLY and FYNNEI. Trimming removed 0 bases from V and 6 bases from J, with 11 bases in between. The CDR3 length is 14 residues. Both 60 Vbeta primers and 13 Jbeta primers went into the PCR. Here immunoSEQ multiplex PCR was the method, and the copy in TCRdb shows in-frame clones only, minus some. The sample has approximately 130,000 clones; roughly 78% are singletons. This clone turned up a few times. This clonotype was sampled from a man between 50 and 59 years old in good health and CMV-seropositive. Input material: PBMCs. V usage is TRBV2 and J usage is TRBJ1-2, with D tentatively TRBD1 (5 bases). CDR3 DNA sequence: TGTGCCAGCAGTGAAGCCCGGGGGGGACATGGCTACACCTTC. As protein: CASSEARGGHGYTF.